Each of the 6 T cell receptor beta chains below was sequenced from the same sample in a study of T cells in Graves' hyperthyroidism and ophthalmopathy. There were TCR beta CDR3 regions amplified from RNA transcripts. TCR CDR3 regions were first amplified by RT-PCR with HTBI primers. Using its own MiXCR run on the multiplex PCR reads, TCRdb lists one record per CDR3 protein. The sample includes about 480,000 distinct CDR3 sequences, about an eighth of them seen just once. The sequenced sample consisted of blood. The source is a woman aged 18-29 years with Graves' hyperthyroidism.

This clonotype was observed at least ten times. V is TRBV12-3 or TRBV12-4 and J is TRBJ2-1; 12 bases align to TRBD1. This CDR3 has 15 amino acids. V lost 5 bases and J lost 7; bases outside the gene matches: 6. CDR3 loop: CASSPGTGGLNEQFF. CDR3 DNA sequence: TGTGCCAGCAGTCCCGGGACAGGGGGCTTGAATGAGCAGTTCTTC.

J is TRBJ2-1 and V is TRBV28; D unresolved. V was cut by 3 bases and J by 0 bases, with 9 bases left in between. The germline V gene encodes CDR1 MDHEN and CDR2 SYDVKM. The CDR3 is made up of 15 amino acids. The CDR3 DNA is TGTGCCAGCAGTTTGTTGCGCCCCTCCTACAATGAGCAGTTCTTC. It specifies CASSLLRPSYNEQFF. The full variable domain, completed using reference TRBV28 and TRBJ2-1, is DVKVTQSSRYLVKRTGEKVFLECVQDMDHENMFWYRQDPGLGLRLIYFSYDVKMKEKGDIPEGYSVSREKKERFSLILESASTNQTSMYLCASSLLRPSYNEQFFGPGTRLTVL.

This clonotype was seen ten or more times. The chain joins TRBV19 to TRBJ2-7; D not certain. V was shortened by 5 bases and J by 3 bases, with 11 bases between the two germline ends. The germline gives CDR1 LNHDA, CDR2 SQIVND (reference sequence). The CDR3 covers 13 residues. In nucleotides, the CDR3 is TGTGCCAGTAGTCGTGTCCAATACTACGAGCAGTACTTC. This encodes CASSRVQYYEQYF.

This clonotype showed up many times. This chain joins TRBV7-3 and TRBJ2-3, with 8 bases fitting TRBD2. Germline CDR1 is SGHTA and CDR2 is FQGTGA. With V trimmed by 5 bases and J by 0 bases, 4 bases remained unmatched. The CDR3 runs 15 residues. Here the CDR3 reads CASSATSGSTDTQYF. CDR3 coding DNA: TGTGCCAGCAGCGCCACTAGCGGAAGCACAGATACGCAGTATTTT.

The chain employs TRBV28 and TRBJ2-3; 7 nucleotides agree with TRBD1. Unmatched junction bases numbered 2, after V lost 6 bases and J lost 2 bases. The germline CDR1 and CDR2 sequences are MDHEN and SYDVKM. The CDR3 totals 13 residues. CDR3 protein: CASRGGLTDTQYF. CDR3 DNA sequence: TGTGCCAGCAGAGGGGGCCTCACAGATACGCAGTATTTT.

Regarding this clonotype: Possible read error: a much larger clone is one base away. The chain couples TRBV6-1 to TRBJ2-2; D unresolved. Germline assignment: CDR1 MNHNS and CDR2 SASEGT. Between the trimmed V and J ends, which lost 4 bases and 4 bases, there was a span of 19 bases. The CDR3 totals 17 residues. CDR3 in amino acids: CASSAQSRMWSTGELFF. In DNA, the CDR3 is TGTGCCAGCAGTGCTCAATCTCGGATGTGGAGCACCGGGGAGCTGTTTTTT.